This T cell receptor (beta chain) stems from a study of chemoradiotherapy in HPV16-positive cancers. Notes on the study in general: During treatment, candidate HPV-specific clones and E7-related motifs expanded in tumor. HPV-specific T cells were functionally defined from only two HPV16-positive patients. For HPV16-positive patients, expanding HPV-responsive T cells associated with longer recurrence-free survival.

For this clone: Its cognate antigen is unknown.

The CDR3 length is 14 residues. Trimming removed 4 bases from V and 4 bases from J, with 13 bases in between. Germline CDR1 is MNHEY and CDR2 is SVGAGI. TCRdb keeps only in-frame clones here, not all; method: immunoSEQ multiplex PCR. The top ten hold around 3.5% of the sample, which has tens of thousands of clones, about 88% seen once. The chain is built from TRBV6-5 and TRBJ1-2; D ambiguous. This material consisted of blood, taken from a patient who underwent chemoradiotherapy. This TCR was sampled from a human donor with HPV-associated anogenital cancer. CDR3 in amino acids: CASSSFGGLYGYTF. The CDR3 nucleotides are TGTGCCAGCAGTTCCTTTGGAGGCCTCTATGGCTACACCTTC.